This TCR beta chain was recovered during a study of graft-versus-host responses after intestinal transplantation. Study context: Each recipient received a multivisceral, liver-intestinal, or isolated intestinal graft. Every recipient had anti-thymocyte globulin induction and roughly three years of tacrolimus plus steroids. Study conclusions and caveats: Patients who carried graft-donor T cell macrochimerism also had high graft-versus-host to host-versus-graft clonal ratios in their allografts.

Measured with immunoSEQ multiplex PCR; TCRdb has only the in-frame clones, and not every one. The data hold more than 95,000 clones, with roughly 84% observed a single time. Concerning this clone: Its antigen is undetermined.

V shed 4 bases and J shed 3 bases, with 10 bases lying between them. The CDR3 covers 13 residues. CDR1 is LNHDA, CDR2 SQIVND, per germline (reference sequence). V is TRBV19 and J is TRBJ2-7; D remains ambiguous. This TCR was recovered from a human donor who received an intestinal transplant. This specimen was unstimulated CD4+ T cells sorted from spleen or lymph node cells, taken before intestinal transplant. CDR3: CASSTILNYEQYF. The DNA of the CDR3 is TGTGCCAGTAGTACGATCTTGAACTACGAGCAGTACTTC.